Presented here are 17 T cell receptor beta chains from one specimen sequenced in a study of T cell responses to AZD1222 COVID-19 vaccine. The table came from immunoSEQ multiplex PCR; TCRdb's copy has only in-frame clones and leaves some out. The sample has about 100,000 clones; around 89% are singletons. The specimen comprised peripheral blood, sampled on day 0 of AZD1222 vaccination. Receptors were obtained from an adult in good health.

The chain couples TRBV6-2 or TRBV6-3 to TRBJ2-1; unclear D gene. Germline V lookup: CDR1 MNHEY, CDR2 SVGEGT. Trimming cost V 4 bases and J 10 bases, with 14 bases left between them. The CDR3 has 13 amino acids. The CDR3 loop reads CASSFPGYPEQFF. For the CDR3, the DNA is TGTGCCAGCAGTTTCCCGGGCTATCCGGAGCAGTTCTTC.

V and J are TRBV10-2 and TRBJ1-1, with D tentatively TRBD1 (5 bases). The CDR3 is made up of 12 amino acids. Trimming cost V 0 bases and J 8 bases, with 7 bases left between them. Germline V lookup: CDR1 WSHSY, CDR2 SAAADI. CDR3 nucleotides: TGCGCCAGCAGTGAGTCGGGGACGGAAGCTTTCTTT. Its translation: CASSESGTEAFF.

The rearrangement uses TRBV30 and TRBJ2-7; the D gene could be TRBD1 or TRBD2 (6 bases each). Germline V gene sequence: CDR1 GTSNPN, CDR2 SVGIG (reference sequence). Trimming cost V 0 bases and J 4 bases, with 19 bases left between them. The CDR3 length is 16 residues. In nucleotides, the CDR3 is TGTGCCTGGAGTGTACTGAGGGGGAAGCGGGCATACGAGCAGTACTTC. It encodes CAWSVLRGKRAYEQYF. Full variable domain (remainder filled in from reference TRBV30 and TRBJ2-7): SQTIHQWPATLVQPVGSPLSLECTVEGTSNPNLYWYRQAAGRGLQLLFYSVGIGQISSEVPQNLSASRPQDRQFILSSKKLLLSDSGFYLCAWSVLRGKRAYEQYFGPGTRLTVT.

There are a few counts of this clone. J is TRBJ2-2 and V is TRBV3-1 (or the pseudogene TRBV3-2); 9 nucleotides match TRBD1. There are 17 residues in the CDR3. CDR1 is LGHDT, CDR2 YNNKEL, per germline (reference sequence). J was trimmed by 0 bases and V by 4 bases; bases with no gene match: 6. CDR3 nucleotides: TGTGCCAGCAGCCCCAATCGGGACAGGGCGAACACCGGGGAGCTGTTTTTT. This codes for CASSPNRDRANTGELFF.

J is TRBJ2-3 and V is TRBV7-2, with 7 bases fitting TRBD2. Germline trimming cut 1 base from V and 2 bases from J; bases unmatched to any gene: 9. The CDR3 covers 17 residues. Germline CDR1 reads SGHTA; CDR2 reads FQGNSA. The DNA of the CDR3 is TGTGCCAGCAGCTTAGTTCCAGGACTAGGGTTCACAGATACGCAGTATTTT. Its protein is CASSLVPGLGFTDTQYF.

This rearrangement joins TRBV7-2 to TRBJ2-1; 8 positions agree with TRBD2. The germline V gene encodes CDR1 SGHTA and CDR2 FQGNSA. The CDR3 covers 16 residues. V was clipped by 5 bases and J by 4 bases; unmatched bases: 10. This chain's CDR3 is CASSDPGASGYNEQFF. CDR3 nucleotide sequence: TGTGCCAGCAGCGACCCCGGGGCTAGCGGGTACAATGAGCAGTTCTTC.

V is TRBV14 and J is TRBJ2-1; D may correspond to TRBD1 or TRBD2 (5 bases each). The CDR3 is 14 amino acids. Between the trimmed V and J ends, which lost 1 base and 3 bases, there was a span of 7 bases. Germline V gene data show CDR1 as SGHDN and CDR2 as FVKESK. Here the CDR3 DNA reads TGTGCCAGCAGCCAAGTGGGGGTCTACAATGAGCAGTTCTTC. Its protein product is CASSQVGVYNEQFF.

The chain employs TRBV3-1 (or the pseudogene TRBV3-2) and TRBJ2-2; weak D call: TRBD2 (5 bases). V lost 4 bases and J lost 1, with 10 bases in between. The CDR3 runs to 15 residues. Germline V gene lookup returns CDR1 LGHDT and CDR2 YNNKEL (reference sequence). This CDR3 is CASSPRAVNTGELFF. DNA of the CDR3: TGTGCCAGCAGCCCGCGGGCGGTGAACACCGGGGAGCTGTTTTTT.

As to this clone: The sample contains more than one DNA sequence encoding this CDR3. CDR3 nucleotide sequence: TGTGCCATCAGTGCGACAGAAATGAACACTGAAGCTTTCTTT. It yields the protein CAISATEMNTEAFF. V is TRBV10-3 and J is TRBJ1-1; D perhaps matches TRBD1 (5 bases). The CDR3 sequence is 14 residues long. In germline, CDR1 is ENHRY, CDR2 SYGVKD. Trimming left V 4 bases short and J 0 bases short, with 9 bases between.

The genes are TRBV7-2 and TRBJ2-3; perhaps TRBD2 as D (5 bases). CDR3 length: 16 residues. Germline CDR1 is SGHTA and CDR2 is FQGNSA. Trimming removed 3 bases from V and 6 bases from J, with 19 bases in between. Written as DNA, the CDR3 is TGTGCCAGCAGCTTCCACGGGCTAGCCGGAACGGATACGCAGTATTTT. Its protein is CASSFHGLAGTDTQYF.

The V and J genes are TRBV5-1 and TRBJ1-3; D uncertain. Trimming took off 3 bases at V and 0 bases at J, with 10 bases between the two ends. The CDR3 covers 15 residues. Germline V gives CDR1 SGHRS, CDR2 YFSETQ. CDR3 in amino acids: CASSYLGVSGNTIYF. CDR3 nucleotide sequence: TGCGCCAGCAGCTACCTTGGGGTCTCTGGAAACACCATATATTTT.

In its sample, this clone was seen once. The chain links TRBV19 to TRBJ1-1; D ambiguous. This CDR3 is 13 amino acids long. V was clipped by 1 base and J by 7 bases, with 10 bases between them. Per germline, CDR1 LNHDA and CDR2 SQIVND (reference sequence). CDR3 protein: CASSIGGNDEAFF. The CDR3 DNA is TGTGCCAGTAGTATAGGAGGCAATGATGAAGCTTTCTTT. The variable domain in full, with the rest retrieved from reference TRBV19 and TRBJ1-1, is DGGITQSPKYLFRKEGQNVTLSCEQNLNHDAMYWYRQDPGQGLRLIYYSQIVNDFQKGDIAEGYSVSREKKESFPLTVTSAQKNPTAFYLCASSIGGNDEAFFGQGTRLTVV.

The chain carries TRBV12-3 or TRBV12-4 and TRBJ2-1; D might be TRBD1 (5 bases). The CDR3 contains 11 residues. V gave up 4 bases and J gave up 10 bases, with 8 bases separating them. The CDR3 sequence is CASSWSGEQFF. The CDR3 nucleotides read TGTGCCAGCAGTTGGTCAGGGGAGCAGTTCTTC.

V usage is TRBV5-1 and J usage is TRBJ2-3; D might be TRBD2 (5 bases). The CDR3 has 14 amino acids. With 5 bases removed from V and 2 bases from J, the gap between germline ends came to 12 bases. In germline, CDR1 is SGHRS, CDR2 YFSETQ. CDR3 sequence: CASSSSGLTDTQYF. CDR3 DNA sequence: TGCGCCAGCAGTTCCAGCGGCCTCACAGATACGCAGTATTTT.

The chain recombines TRBV29-1 with TRBJ1-1; a possible D gene is TRBD1 (6 bases). The ends were cut back, 6 bases at V and 11 bases at J, with 22 bases in the middle. Germline V gene lookup returns CDR1 SQVTM and CDR2 ANQGSEA. There are 13 residues in the CDR3. CDR3 amino acids: CSVRITGGLRAFF. CDR3 DNA sequence: TGCAGCGTCCGCATAACCGGGGGGCTGAGGGCTTTCTTT.

The chain joins TRBV7-9 to TRBJ2-3; D may match TRBD1 or TRBD2 (5 bases each). This CDR3 has 15 residues. The V gene lost 4 bases and the J gene lost 6 bases, with 17 bases spanning the gap. Germline CDR1 is SEHNR and CDR2 is FQNEAQ (reference sequence). CDR3 residues: CASSSRDGRGDTQYF. The CDR3 DNA is TGTGCCAGCAGCTCACGGGACGGCCGTGGGGATACGCAGTATTTT.

The rearrangement links TRBV6-6 to TRBJ2-1; the D call may be TRBD1 or TRBD2 (6 bases each). CDR1 is MNHNY, CDR2 SVGAGI, per germline (reference sequence). The CDR3 length is 15 residues. Between the trimmed V and J ends, which lost 2 bases and 6 bases, there was a span of 14 bases. CDR3 in amino acids: CASSYGRLGGNEQFF. In DNA form, the CDR3 reads TGTGCCAGCAGTTACGGGCGACTAGGGGGCAATGAGCAGTTCTTC.